A selection of T cell receptor beta chains follows, all from one sample in a study of cytomegalovirus exposure and HLA in healthy donors. Here immunoSEQ multiplex PCR was the method, and the copy in TCRdb shows in-frame clones only, minus some. This table has 200,000 or so clones, about 79% appearing once. Sequenced: PBMCs. Receptors were obtained from a woman in her 30s in good health and CMV-seropositive. Each CDR3 is given with its conserved first and last residue. Fields, in order: clone size, J gene, D gene, V gene, CDR3 protein, CDR3 DNA. The D gene is left open where the match is weak. Clone size appears in some rows only: once, few, many, or a class for an expanded clone.

. | TRBJ2-7 | . | TRBV27 | CASSLSEGASLREQYF | TGTGCCAGCAGTTTATCGGAGGGAGCGAGCTTACGAGAGCAGTACTTC
. | TRBJ2-1 | . | TRBV5-1 | CASSLAAASWAYNEQFF | TGCGCCAGCAGCTTGGCCGCAGCGAGCTGGGCCTACAATGAGCAGTTCTTC
few | TRBJ2-7 | TRBD2 | TRBV5-1 | CASSPVSGLAGYEQYF | TGCGCCAGCAGCCCAGTATCTGGACTAGCGGGGTACGAGCAGTACTTC
once | TRBJ2-1 | TRBD2 | TRBV2 | CASTGWERETYNEQFF | TGTGCCAGCACGGGTTGGGAGCGGGAGACCTACAATGAGCAGTTCTTC
. | TRBJ2-7 | TRBD1 | TRBV28 | CASSRDRAYEQYF | TGTGCCAGCAGTCGCGACAGGGCCTACGAGCAGTACTTC
. | TRBJ2-7 | TRBD2 | TRBV19 | CASSIRGLAGGNYEQYF | TGTGCCAGTAGTATTCGGGGACTAGCGGGAGGCAACTACGAGCAGTACTTC
. | TRBJ2-1 | TRBD2 | TRBV25-1 | CASSPFGGSYNEQFF | TGTGCCAGCAGCCCCTTCGGCGGGAGTTACAATGAGCAGTTCTTC
. | TRBJ2-7 | . | TRBV7-8 | CASSLDEAFYEQYF | TGTGCCAGCAGCTTAGACGAAGCTTTCTACGAGCAGTACTTC
. | TRBJ2-2 | . | TRBV19 | CASTLYTGELFF | TGTGCCAGTACCTTATACACCGGGGAGCTGTTTTTT
. | TRBJ2-2 | . | TRBV1 | CTSRPPGNLTGELFF | TGCACCAGCAGGCCTCCGGGGAATCTCACCGGGGAGCTGTTTTTT
. | TRBJ1-2 | . | TRBV30 | CAWTGGGGEGGGYTF | TGTGCCTGGACAGGAGGTGGGGGCGAGGGCGGCGGCTACACCTTC
few | TRBJ1-2 | . | TRBV10-1 | CASSEDTSADGYTF | TGCGCCAGCAGTGAGGACACATCGGCCGACGGCTACACCTTC
. | TRBJ2-5 | . | TRBV30 | CAWSVQGETQYF | TGTGCCTGGAGTGTACAGGGTGAGACCCAGTACTTC
. | TRBJ2-5 | . | TRBV6-6 | CASSYSGRRETQYF | TGTGCCAGCAGTTACTCGGGTAGGAGAGAGACCCAGTACTTC
. | TRBJ1-2 | . | TRBV29-1 | CSVERGQVYGYTF | TGCAGCGTTGAACGGGGTCAGGTCTATGGCTACACCTTC
. | TRBJ2-1 | . | TRBV4-2 | CASSQALDGAYNEQFF | TGTGCCAGCAGCCAAGCCCTGGACGGGGCCTACAATGAGCAGTTCTTC
. | TRBJ2-1 | . | TRBV9 | CASSVDSLISYNEQFF | TGTGCCAGCAGCGTAGACAGTCTAATCTCCTACAATGAGCAGTTCTTC
once | TRBJ1-3 | . | TRBV4-1 | CASSQPRQGNTIYF | TGCGCCAGCAGCCAACCGAGACAGGGAAACACCATATATTTT
. | TRBJ1-3 | . | TRBV5-8 | CASSRFTGAGNTIYF | TGTGCCAGCAGCCGTTTTACAGGAGCTGGAAACACCATATATTTT
. | TRBJ2-1 | . | TRBV7-9 | CASSLSGYSYNEQFF | TGTGCCAGCAGCTTAAGCGGCTACTCCTACAATGAGCAGTTCTTC
once | TRBJ2-6 | . | TRBV29-1 | CSVVLGLSGANVLTF | TGCAGCGTCGTACTTGGACTATCTGGGGCCAACGTCCTGACTTTC